These 26 T cell receptor beta chains were all obtained from the same sample, sequenced in a study of response to subunit inactivated influenza vaccine. Each CDR3 protein is one row after TCRdb ran MiXCR on the RT-PCR reads. The sample records 550,000 to 800,000 distinct CDR3 sequences, approximately 14% being singletons. This sample comprised PBMCs from blood, obtained 12 days after vaccination. These receptors were collected from a man aged 50 to 59 who received an inactivated influenza vaccine.

V and J are TRBV20-1 and TRBJ2-1; 14 nucleotides agree with TRBD2. This CDR3 is built from 16 residues. CDR1 DFQATT and CDR2 SNEGSKA come from the germline V gene (reference sequence). Trimming removed 5 bases from V and 2 bases from J; junction bases left unmatched: 5. CDR3 protein: CSAWTSGRNPYNEQFF. CDR3 DNA: TGCAGTGCTTGGACTAGCGGGAGGAATCCCTACAATGAGCAGTTCTTC.

The sample holds many counts of this clonotype. V and J are TRBV6-1 and TRBJ2-1; D ambiguous. The CDR3 is made up of 12 amino acids. Germline lookup yields CDR1 MNHNS and CDR2 SASEGT. V lost 5 bases, J lost 4 bases, and 6 bases lay in between. In DNA form, the CDR3 reads TGTGCCAGCAGTCGGAATTACAATGAGCAGTTCTTC. Translation gives CASSRNYNEQFF.

This clonotype was seen ten or more times. The V gene is TRBV20-1, the J gene TRBJ2-7; the match to TRBD1 covers 10 bases. The CDR3 is 13 amino acids. Germline values: CDR1 DFQATT, CDR2 SNEGSKA (reference sequence). J gave up 3 bases and V 6 bases, and 5 bases lay outside the gene matches. CDR3 in amino acids: CSAHGTGVYEQYF. CDR3 sequence (DNA): TGCAGTGCGCACGGGACAGGGGTCTACGAGCAGTACTTC.

The CDR3 here is CASSLEGGSHYEQYF. The CDR3 bases are TGTGCCAGCAGCTTAGAAGGCGGGAGTCACTACGAGCAGTACTTC. This rearrangement joins TRBV7-8 to TRBJ2-7; 7 positions match TRBD2. Germline V CDR1 and CDR2: SGHVS, FQNEAQ. J gave up 3 bases and V 1 base, and 6 bases lay outside the gene matches. The length of the CDR3 is 15 residues.

V gene TRBV20-1 combines with J gene TRBJ2-4, with a possible D match to TRBD2 (5 bases). Germline V lookup: CDR1 DFQATT, CDR2 SNEGSKA (reference sequence). V was trimmed by 2 bases and J by 7 bases, leaving 15 bases between them. The CDR3 loop spans 14 amino acids. The CDR3 protein is CSARNSLTTNIQYF. The CDR3 DNA reads TGCAGTGCTAGAAATAGTCTGACTACGAACATTCAGTACTTC.

V gene TRBV20-1 combines with J gene TRBJ1-5; D perhaps matches TRBD1 (5 bases). CDR3 size: 14 residues. V was clipped by 1 base and J by 7 bases, with 14 bases between them. CDR1 is DFQATT and CDR2 is SNEGSKA in the germline V gene (reference sequence). Here the CDR3 DNA reads TGCAGTGCTAGAGGTTCTTTCCCAGGGCAGCCCCAGCATTTT. Its translation: CSARGSFPGQPQHF.

This sequence joins TRBV7-2 and TRBJ1-1, with D uncertain. The length of the CDR3 is 14 residues. CDR1 and CDR2 from the germline V gene are SGHTA and FQGNSA. With 5 bases removed from V and 1 base from J, the gap between germline ends came to 11 bases. The CDR3 here is CASSPMTGNTEAFF. The CDR3 nucleotides are TGTGCCAGCAGCCCGATGACTGGGAACACTGAAGCTTTCTTT.

This clonotype was counted many times. This rearrangement joins TRBV20-1 to TRBJ2-5; TRBD2 agrees at 15 bases. This CDR3 has 14 residues. The germline V gene encodes CDR1 DFQATT and CDR2 SNEGSKA (reference sequence). The junction had 5 bases not matched to a gene; V was cut back by 6 bases and J by 6 bases. CDR3 loop: CSAPGTSGRKTQYF. CDR3 in DNA: TGCAGTGCCCCAGGGACTAGCGGGAGGAAGACCCAGTACTTC.

This clonotype was counted between two and nine times. The V gene is TRBV6-5, the J gene TRBJ2-7; D is unresolved. V lost 3 bases and J lost 5, with 14 bases in between. The CDR3 is 14 amino acids. Germline CDR1 reads MNHEY; CDR2 reads SVGAGI. DNA of the CDR3: TGTGCCAGCAGTTATTTCGGTCCTAGGGACGAGCAGTACTTC. Its protein is CASSYFGPRDEQYF.

This clonotype has a handful of counts. The J gene is TRBJ2-7, the V gene TRBV14; 7 nucleotides align to TRBD1. Germline V CDR1 and CDR2: SGHDN, FVKESK. The CDR3 extends over 14 amino acids. Trimming cost V 5 bases and J 5 bases; bases outside gene matches: 9. The chain's CDR3 is CASSDDRVRHEQYF. The DNA of the CDR3 is TGTGCCAGCAGCGACGACAGGGTGAGGCACGAGCAGTACTTC.

The chain employs TRBV2 and TRBJ2-3; TRBD1 aligns across 9 bases. This CDR3 spans 12 amino acids. V dropped 6 bases and J dropped 5; count of bases not matched to a gene: 0. Germline V gene data show CDR1 as SNHLY and CDR2 as FYNNEI. The CDR3 loop reads CASRGQGDTQYF. As DNA, the CDR3 is TGTGCCAGCAGGGGACAGGGAGATACGCAGTATTTT.

This chain uses TRBV3-1 with TRBJ2-3, with a weak D call TRBD1 (5 bases). There are 13 residues in the CDR3. CDR1 is LGHDT, CDR2 YNNKEL, per germline (reference sequence). V was shortened by 2 bases and J by 6 bases, with 9 bases between the two germline ends. The CDR3 DNA reads as TGTGCCAGCAGCCAACCTAAGGGGGATACGCAGTATTTT. It codes for CASSQPKGDTQYF.

This clonotype was seen a few times. J is TRBJ2-1 and V is TRBV5-4; 15 nucleotides match TRBD2. The J segment lost 9 bases and the V segment lost 4 bases, leaving 11 bases of the junction unmatched. CDR1 is SGHNT and CDR2 is YYREEE in the germline V gene (reference sequence). The CDR3 is 17 residues long. CDR3 in DNA: TGTGCCAGCAGCGTGGGACTAGCGGGGGGCCTACAATCTGAGCAGTTCTTC. This codes for CASSVGLAGGLQSEQFF. The full variable domain, rest sourced from reference TRBV5-4 and TRBJ2-1, is ETGVTQSPTHLIKTRGQQVTLRCSSQSGHNTVSWYQQALGQGPQFIFQYYREEENGRGNFPPRFSGLQFPNYSSELNVNALELDDSALYLCASSVGLAGGLQSEQFFGPGTRLTVL.

The rearrangement joins TRBV18 to TRBJ2-7; 7 bases align to TRBD1. Looked up from germline, CDR1 is KGHSH and CDR2 is LQKENI. V lost 1 base to trimming and J lost 5 bases; unmatched junction nucleotides: 8. This CDR3 comprises 15 residues. This CDR3 is CASSPRGQNWDEQYF. CDR3 bases: TGTGCCAGCTCACCACGGGGACAGAATTGGGACGAGCAGTACTTC.

This rearrangement joins TRBV6-1 to TRBJ2-7; 9 nucleotides agree with TRBD2. Germline CDR1 and CDR2: MNHNS and SASEGT. Unmatched junction bases numbered 8, after V lost 4 bases and J lost 1 base. CDR3 length: 16 amino acids. The CDR3 loop is CASSALAGASSYEQYF. CDR3 in DNA: TGTGCCAGCAGTGCTTTAGCGGGGGCCTCTTCCTACGAGCAGTACTTC.

The chain has TRBV6-5 and TRBJ2-3; TRBD2 might be the D (6 bases). The CDR3 consists of 15 residues. CDR1 and CDR2 (germline): MNHEY, SVGAGI. Trimming stripped 2 bases from V and 0 bases from J, with 9 bases between. The CDR3 coding sequence is TGTGCCAGCAGTTACGGCGGGATTAGCACAGATACGCAGTATTTT. The encoded protein is CASSYGGISTDTQYF.

This clonotype turned up a few times. The chain couples TRBV10-3 to TRBJ2-5; D is unresolved. The ends were cut back, 0 bases at V and 0 bases at J, with 8 bases in the middle. The CDR3 spans 15 residues. CDR1 is ENHRY and CDR2 is SYGVKD in the germline V gene. Here the CDR3 DNA reads TGTGCCATCAGTGAGTCTATAAGGGACCAAGAGACCCAGTACTTC. It specifies CAISESIRDQETQYF.

The chain uses TRBV27 and TRBJ2-7; 11 bases map to TRBD1. The CDR3 is 14 amino acids. The germline gives CDR1 MNHEY, CDR2 SMNVEV (reference sequence). V gave up 5 bases and J gave up 3 bases; unmatched junction bases: 3. The CDR3 loop is CASSRTGGDYEQYF. The DNA for the CDR3 is TGTGCCAGCAGTCGGACAGGGGGCGACTACGAGCAGTACTTC.

The chain employs TRBV5-1 and TRBJ2-1; 8 nucleotides agree with TRBD1. The germline CDR1 and CDR2 sequences are SGHRS and YFSETQ. This CDR3 is built from 17 residues. V dropped 2 bases and J dropped 1; count of bases not matched to a gene: 8. CDR3 in amino acids: CASSLRRQGLSYNEQFF. DNA for the CDR3: TGCGCCAGCAGCTTACGAAGACAGGGGTTATCCTACAATGAGCAGTTCTTC. The variable domain in full, completed from reference TRBV5-1 and TRBJ2-1, reads KAGVTQTPRYLIKTRGQQVTLSCSPISGHRSVSWYQQTPGQGLQFLFEYFSETQRNKGNFPGRFSGRQFSNSRSEMNVSTLELGDSALYLCASSLRRQGLSYNEQFFGPGTRLTVL.

This clonotype was observed a handful of times. The chain is built from TRBV28 and TRBJ2-7; D is possibly TRBD2 (5 bases). Germline V gene data show CDR1 as MDHEN and CDR2 as SYDVKM. V was clipped by 7 bases and J by 7 bases, with 17 bases between them. The CDR3 consists of 13 residues. The CDR3: CASIVSPGKEQYF. CDR3 DNA: TGTGCCAGCATTGTGAGCCCGGGGAAGGAGCAGTACTTC.

This clonotype was observed a few times. The V and J genes are TRBV7-2 and TRBJ2-3; 11 bases align to TRBD1. CDR1 is SGHTA, CDR2 FQGNSA, per germline. Trimming cost V 0 bases and J 4 bases; bases outside gene matches: 6. The CDR3 consists of 17 residues. The CDR3 DNA reads as TGTGCCAGCAGCTTAGCGAGAGGGGACAGGGGGGCAGATACGCAGTATTTT. Amino acid sequence: CASSLARGDRGADTQYF.

This clonotype has just a few counts. The chain has TRBV6-1 and TRBJ2-3, with 9 bases fitting TRBD2. V shed 6 bases and J 7 bases; nucleotides not matched to a gene: 11. The CDR3 totals 15 residues. CDR1 is MNHNS and CDR2 is SASEGT in the germline V gene. CDR3 in DNA: TGTGCCAGCAGCCCGGGGGGCGGGGGGGCCTATACGCAGTATTTT. Protein product: CASSPGGGGAYTQYF.

The chain uses TRBV9 and TRBJ2-3; 8 bases fit TRBD2. V shed 0 bases, J shed 6 bases, and the junction held 9 bases outside the gene matches. Germline V gene lookup returns CDR1 SGDLS and CDR2 YYNGEE. The CDR3 consists of 16 residues. The DNA for the CDR3 is TGTGCCAGCAGCGTAGTCGGTCGGGAGGGCCTCGATACGCAGTATTTT. Protein sequence: CASSVVGREGLDTQYF.

The chain employs TRBV5-1 and TRBJ2-2; D not resolved. The CDR3 sequence is 14 residues long. Germline CDR1 is SGHRS and CDR2 is YFSETQ. With 0 bases removed from V and 4 bases from J, the gap between germline ends came to 7 bases. CDR3 residues: CASSLVGTTGELFF. The CDR3 bases are TGCGCCAGCAGCTTGGTGGGTACCACCGGGGAGCTGTTTTTT.

The chain joins TRBV7-6 to TRBJ1-5; 10 nucleotides line up with TRBD1. Looked up from germline, CDR1 is SGHVS and CDR2 is FNYEAQ. After removal of 1 base from V and 6 bases from J, the junction contained 6 bases not matched to a gene. The CDR3 runs 16 residues. The CDR3 nucleotides read TGTGCCAGCAGCTTAGGGACAGGGGGAGGTAGTCAGCCCCAGCATTTT. Amino acids: CASSLGTGGGSQPQHF.

This clonotype was counted only a few times. The CDR3 DNA follows: TGTGCCAGCAGTTTCCTCAGGGGCGGTTACGAGCAGTACTTC. Its protein is CASSFLRGGYEQYF. The J gene is TRBJ2-7, the V gene TRBV27, with D perhaps TRBD1 (6 bases). Germline V gene sequence: CDR1 MNHEY, CDR2 SMNVEV (reference sequence). The CDR3 extends over 14 amino acids. With 3 bases removed from V and 4 bases from J, the gap between germline ends came to 13 bases.